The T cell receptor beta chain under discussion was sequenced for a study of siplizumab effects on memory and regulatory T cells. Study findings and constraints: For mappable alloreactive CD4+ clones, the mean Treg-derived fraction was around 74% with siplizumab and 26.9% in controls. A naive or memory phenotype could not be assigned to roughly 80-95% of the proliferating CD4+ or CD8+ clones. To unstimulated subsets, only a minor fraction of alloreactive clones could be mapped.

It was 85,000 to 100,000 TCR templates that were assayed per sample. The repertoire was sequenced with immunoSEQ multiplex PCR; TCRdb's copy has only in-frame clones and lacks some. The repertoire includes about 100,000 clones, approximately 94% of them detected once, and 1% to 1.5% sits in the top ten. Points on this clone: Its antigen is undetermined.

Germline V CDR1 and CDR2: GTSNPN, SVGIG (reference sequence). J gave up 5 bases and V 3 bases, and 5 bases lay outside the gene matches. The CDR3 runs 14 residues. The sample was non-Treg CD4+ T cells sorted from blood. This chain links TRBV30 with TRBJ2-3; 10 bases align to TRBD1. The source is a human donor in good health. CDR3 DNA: TGTGCCTGGAGGAGGACAGGGGGAAAAGATACGCAGTATTTT. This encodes CAWRRTGGKDTQYF.